The T cell receptor beta chain described here comes from a study of OX40 agonist ivuxolimab in advanced cancers. The study's findings and limits: At 0.1 to 3.0 mg/kg, CD4+ and CD8+ blood T cells expanded clonally by week 6.

TCRdb keeps only in-frame clones here, not all; method: immunoSEQ multiplex PCR. The sample carries some 90,000 clones, around 87% recorded once. The CDR3 runs 14 residues. Germline lookup yields CDR1 SGHRS and CDR2 YFSETQ. V was clipped by 4 bases and J by 4 bases; unmatched bases: 8. As to this clone: What it binds is not known.

Sequenced material: CD4+ or CD8+ T cells sorted from blood, taken in a trial of the OX40 agonist ivuxolimab. The V call is TRBV5-1, the J call TRBJ2-7; 7 nucleotides line up with TRBD1. The sequence came from an adult with an advanced solid tumor such as melanoma, head and neck, liver or kidney cancer. The CDR3 DNA reads as TGCGCCAGCAGCACCGGACAGGATCCGTACGAGCAGTACTTC. As protein: CASSTGQDPYEQYF. The variable domain in full, completed from reference TRBV5-1 and TRBJ2-7, reads KAGVTQTPRYLIKTRGQQVTLSCSPISGHRSVSWYQQTPGQGLQFLFEYFSETQRNKGNFPGRFSGRQFSNSRSEMNVSTLELGDSALYLCASSTGQDPYEQYFGPGTRLTVT.